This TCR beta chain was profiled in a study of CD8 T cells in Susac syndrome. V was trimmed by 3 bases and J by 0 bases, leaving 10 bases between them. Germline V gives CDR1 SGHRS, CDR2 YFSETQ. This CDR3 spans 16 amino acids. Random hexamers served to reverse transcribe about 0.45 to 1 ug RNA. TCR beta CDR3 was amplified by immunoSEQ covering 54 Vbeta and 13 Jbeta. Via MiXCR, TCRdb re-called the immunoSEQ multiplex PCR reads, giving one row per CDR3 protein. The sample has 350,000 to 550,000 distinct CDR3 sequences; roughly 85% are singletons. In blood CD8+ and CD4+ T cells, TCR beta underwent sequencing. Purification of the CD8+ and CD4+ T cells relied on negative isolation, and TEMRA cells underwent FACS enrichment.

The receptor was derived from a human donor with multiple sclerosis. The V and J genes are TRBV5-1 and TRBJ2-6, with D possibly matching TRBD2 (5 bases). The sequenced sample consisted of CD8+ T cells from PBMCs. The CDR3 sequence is CASSWMRVSGANVLTF. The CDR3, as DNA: TGCGCCAGCAGCTGGATGAGGGTCTCTGGGGCCAACGTCCTGACTTTC.